This T cell receptor beta chain was obtained from a study of blood T cell repertoires in COVID-19. Background on the study: Italy, Spain and the United States were the sources of the convalescent and acute COVID-19 samples. T cells, B-cell-depleted T cells, or PBMCs provided the cDNA or gDNA that served as material.

A single count supports this clone. Data came from immunoSEQ multiplex PCR; TCRdb stores just in-frame clones and leaves some out. The table includes 200,000 to 250,000 clones, 84% detected once. Living in roughly 23 US areas, the participants were between roughly 18 and 90 years of age. Participant-given clinical history determined each cohort assignment. The CDR3 loop spans 16 amino acids. Per the germline V gene, CDR1 is MDHEN and CDR2 is SYDVKM. V shed 3 bases, J shed 2 bases, and the junction held 8 bases outside the gene matches. The sequencing input was PBMCs or T cells enriched from blood (not recorded which). The rearrangement uses TRBV28 and TRBJ1-2; 8 nucleotides match TRBD1. The clonotype originates from a middle-aged woman who had recovered from COVID-19. This chain's CDR3 is CASSFNKQGENYGYTF. CDR3 coding DNA: TGTGCCAGCAGTTTCAACAAACAGGGGGAGAACTATGGCTACACCTTC.